The clone carrying this T cell receptor (beta chain) has ten or more counts. The time point denotes: newly diagnosed GD, antithyroid drugs for less than 3 months. Isolated PBMC RNA provided the starting material for the TCR library. CDR3-region Arm-PCR and iRepertoire HTBI primers produced the TCR beta libraries. Each CDR3 protein is one row after TCRdb ran MiXCR on the multiplex PCR reads. This sample yields around 450,000 distinct CDR3 sequences, of which approximately 16% are seen a single time; about 8% belongs to the top ten. Germline V CDR1 and CDR2: SGDLS, YYNGEE. Trimming pared 2 bases from V and 4 bases from J, leaving 9 bases between. The CDR3 loop spans 14 amino acids. This record belongs to a study of regulatory T cells in long-lasting Graves disease. In addition, the sample was reused for a study of T cells in Graves' hyperthyroidism and ophthalmopathy.

The chain has TRBV9 and TRBJ1-4, with D possibly being TRBD1 (5 bases). The sequenced sample was peripheral blood mononuclear cells (PBMCs), obtained at new diagnosis, from a patient treated with antithyroid drugs. The sequence was collected from a woman between 35 and 50 years old with Graves disease. The CDR3 DNA follows: TGTGCCAGCAGCGTGGGACGGATTAATGAAAAACTGTTTTTT. It yields the protein CASSVGRINEKLFF. Full variable domain (outside the CDR3, taken from reference TRBV9 and TRBJ1-4): DSGVTQTPKHLITATGQRVTLRCSPRSGDLSVYWYQQSLDQGLQFLIQYYNGEERAKGNILERFSAQQFPDLHSELNLSSLELGDSALYFCASSVGRINEKLFFGSGTQLSVL.